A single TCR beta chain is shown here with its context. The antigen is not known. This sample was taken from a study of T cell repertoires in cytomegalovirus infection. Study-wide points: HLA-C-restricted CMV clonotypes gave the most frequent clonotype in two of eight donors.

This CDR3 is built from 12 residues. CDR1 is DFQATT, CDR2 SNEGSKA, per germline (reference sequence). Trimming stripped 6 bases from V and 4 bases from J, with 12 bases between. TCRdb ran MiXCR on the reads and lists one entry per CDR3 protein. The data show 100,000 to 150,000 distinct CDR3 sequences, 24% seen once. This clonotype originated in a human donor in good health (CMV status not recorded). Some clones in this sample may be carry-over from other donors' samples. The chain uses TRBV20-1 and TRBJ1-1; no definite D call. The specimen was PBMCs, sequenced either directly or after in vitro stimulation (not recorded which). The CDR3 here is CSAPGRGTEAFF. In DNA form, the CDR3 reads TGCAGTGCACCTGGACGGGGCACTGAAGCTTTCTTT.